This T cell receptor (beta chain) was identified during a study of blood T cell repertoires in COVID-19. Germline V gene sequence: CDR1 ENHRY, CDR2 SYGVKD. The CDR3 totals 13 residues. V was trimmed by 2 bases and J by 2 bases, leaving 3 bases between them. Original methodology: Cell counts per sample came from amplifying reference gene primers. Here immunoSEQ multiplex PCR was the method, and the copy in TCRdb shows in-frame clones only, minus some. V and J calls and clone size are as listed in that table; D and trimming were resolved from the DNA. The repertoire holds around 17,000 clones, with over 70% as singletons.

V gene TRBV10-3 combines with J gene TRBJ2-2; D call uncertain. This sequence was found in a woman in her 70s with active COVID-19. Sequenced: peripheral blood. The CDR3 DNA reads TGTGCCATCAGTGAGCCAAACACCGGGGAGCTGTTTTTT. This encodes CAISEPNTGELFF.